The clone carrying this TCR beta chain was seen ten or more times. TCRdb called the 5' RACE reads again in MiXCR, with one record for every CDR3 protein. The table lists just over 300,000 distinct CDR3 sequences, more than 20% of them singletons. The entry originates in a study of CD8 T cells in ankylosing spondylitis. Germline V gives CDR1 SGHVS, CDR2 FNYEAQ. V lost 2 bases, J lost 13 bases, and 23 bases lay in between. This CDR3 region has 15 residues. The source material was blood, either unsorted or a sorted T cell fraction (not recorded which). This clonotype was obtained from a female donor with ankylosing spondylitis or in good health (not recorded which). The chain recombines TRBV7-6 with TRBJ2-5; D is perhaps TRBD1 (6 bases). CDR3 bases: TGTGCCAGCAGCTTACGAACAGGGAGTGGGACCTTTCTGTACTTC. Protein sequence: CASSLRTGSGTFLYF.